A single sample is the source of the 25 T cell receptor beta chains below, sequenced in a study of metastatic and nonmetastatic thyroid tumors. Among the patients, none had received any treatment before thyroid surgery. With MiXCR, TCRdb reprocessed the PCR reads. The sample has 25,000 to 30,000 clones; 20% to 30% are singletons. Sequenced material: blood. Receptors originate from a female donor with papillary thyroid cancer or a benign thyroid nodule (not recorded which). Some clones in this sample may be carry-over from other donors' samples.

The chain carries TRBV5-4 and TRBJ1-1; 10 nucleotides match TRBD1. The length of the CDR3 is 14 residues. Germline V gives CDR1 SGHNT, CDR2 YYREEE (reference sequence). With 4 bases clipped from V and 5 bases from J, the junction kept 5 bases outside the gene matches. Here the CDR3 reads CASSAGQGVTEAFF. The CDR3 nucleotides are TGTGCCAGCAGCGCCGGACAGGGGGTTACTGAAGCTTTCTTT.

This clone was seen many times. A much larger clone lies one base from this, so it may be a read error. In nucleotides, the CDR3 is TGTGCCGCTAGAGCAGGGGGCTGCACAGATACGCAGTATTTT. It codes for CAARAGGCTDTQYF. The rearrangement uses TRBV28 and TRBJ2-3; the match to TRBD1 covers 8 bases. Germline V CDR1 and CDR2: MDHEN, SYDVKM. CDR3 length equals 14 residues. Germline trimming cut 11 bases from V and 1 base from J; bases unmatched to any gene: 8.

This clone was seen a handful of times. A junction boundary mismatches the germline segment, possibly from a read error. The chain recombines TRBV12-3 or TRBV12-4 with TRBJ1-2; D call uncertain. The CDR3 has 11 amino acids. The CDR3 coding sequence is TGTGTCAGCATCCTAAACAGATTTTGCACCTTC. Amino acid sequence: CVSILNRFCTF.

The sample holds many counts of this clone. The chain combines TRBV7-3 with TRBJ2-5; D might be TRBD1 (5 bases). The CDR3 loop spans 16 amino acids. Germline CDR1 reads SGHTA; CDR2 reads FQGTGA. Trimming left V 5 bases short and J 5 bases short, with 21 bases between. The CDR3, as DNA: TGTGCCAGCAGCCCCCAGGGTCCGCTGGGAACGGAGACCCAGTACTTC. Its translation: CASSPQGPLGTETQYF.

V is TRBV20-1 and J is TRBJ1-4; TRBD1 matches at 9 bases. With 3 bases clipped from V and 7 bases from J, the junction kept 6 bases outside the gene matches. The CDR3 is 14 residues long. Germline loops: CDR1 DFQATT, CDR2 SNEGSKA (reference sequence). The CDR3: CSARGDREGEKLFF. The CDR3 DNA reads TGCAGTGCTAGGGGGGACAGGGAGGGTGAAAAACTGTTTTTT.

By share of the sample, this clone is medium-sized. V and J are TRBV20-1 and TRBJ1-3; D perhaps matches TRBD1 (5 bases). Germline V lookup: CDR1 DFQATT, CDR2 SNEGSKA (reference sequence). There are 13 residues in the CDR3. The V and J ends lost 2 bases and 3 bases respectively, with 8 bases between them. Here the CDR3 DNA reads TGCAGTGCTAGACGGGACGGTGGAAACACCATATATTTT. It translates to CSARRDGGNTIYF.

CDR3 residues: CASTVRGQLNQPQHF. The CDR3 bases are TGTGCCAGTACCGTTAGGGGACAGCTAAATCAGCCCCAGCATTTT. The chain recombines TRBV19 with TRBJ1-5, with 7 bases aligning to TRBD1. The CDR3 totals 15 residues. CDR1 and CDR2 from the germline V gene are LNHDA and SQIVND (reference sequence). J was trimmed by 4 bases and V by 7 bases; bases with no gene match: 10.

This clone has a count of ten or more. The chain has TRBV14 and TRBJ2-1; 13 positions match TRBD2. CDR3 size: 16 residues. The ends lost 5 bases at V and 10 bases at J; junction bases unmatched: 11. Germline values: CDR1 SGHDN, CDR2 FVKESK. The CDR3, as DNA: TGTGCCAGCAGCGGCGGGACTAGCGGGATACAGCGGGAGCAGTTCTTC. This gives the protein CASSGGTSGIQREQFF.

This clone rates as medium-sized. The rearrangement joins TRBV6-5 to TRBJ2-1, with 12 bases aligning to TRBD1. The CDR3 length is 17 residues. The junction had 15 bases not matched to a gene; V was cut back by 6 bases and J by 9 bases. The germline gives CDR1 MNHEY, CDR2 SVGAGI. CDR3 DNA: TGTGCCAGCAGCGCCGCTCCGGGACAGGGGGCCTTCGGTGAGCAGTTCTTC. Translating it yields CASSAAPGQGAFGEQFF.

For the CDR3, the DNA is TGCGCCAGCAGCTATGGGTGGGTCGCCCGGGGCCCCACAGATACGCAGCATTTT. It encodes CASSYGWVARGPTDTQHF. The chain recombines TRBV5-1 with TRBJ2-3, with TRBD1 as a possible D gene (5 bases). The closer fit of TRBJ1-5 to the DNA end suggests the J call may be wrong. CDR1 and CDR2 from the germline V gene are SGHRS and YFSETQ. This CDR3 is built from 18 residues.

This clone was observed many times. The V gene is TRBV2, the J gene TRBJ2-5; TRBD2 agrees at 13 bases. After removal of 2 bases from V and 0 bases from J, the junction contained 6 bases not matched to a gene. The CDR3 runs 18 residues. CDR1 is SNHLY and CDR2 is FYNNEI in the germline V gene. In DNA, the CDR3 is TGTGCCAGCAGTGAAAAAAGACTAGCGGGAGGCAACCAAGAGACCCAGTACTTC. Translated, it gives CASSEKRLAGGNQETQYF. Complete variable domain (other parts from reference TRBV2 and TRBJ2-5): EPEVTQTPSHQVTQMGQEVILRCVPISNHLYFYWYRQILGQKVEFLVSFYNNEISEKSEIFDDQFSVERPDGSNFTLKIRSTKLEDSAMYFCASSEKRLAGGNQETQYFGPGTRLLVL.

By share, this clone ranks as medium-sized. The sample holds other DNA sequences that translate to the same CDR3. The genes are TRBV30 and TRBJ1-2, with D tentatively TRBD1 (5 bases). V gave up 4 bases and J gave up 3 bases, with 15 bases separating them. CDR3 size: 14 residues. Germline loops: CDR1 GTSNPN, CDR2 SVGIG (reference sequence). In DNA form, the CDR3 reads TGTGCCTGGATCCCCCGCAGGGTGGACTATGGCTACACCTTC. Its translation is CAWIPRRVDYGYTF.

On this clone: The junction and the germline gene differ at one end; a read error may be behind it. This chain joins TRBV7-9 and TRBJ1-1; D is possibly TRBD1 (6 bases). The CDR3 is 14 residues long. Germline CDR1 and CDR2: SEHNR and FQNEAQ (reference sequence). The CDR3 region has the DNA TGTGCCAGCAGCTCACAGGGAGTTGGGGCTGAATCTTTCTTT. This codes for CASSSQGVGAESFF.

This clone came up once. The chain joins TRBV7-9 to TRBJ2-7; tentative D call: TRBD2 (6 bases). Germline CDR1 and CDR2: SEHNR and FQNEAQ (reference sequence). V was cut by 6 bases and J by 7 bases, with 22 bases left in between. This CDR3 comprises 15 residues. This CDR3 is CASSFSGTPVVEQYF. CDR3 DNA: TGTGCCAGCAGTTTTTCCGGGACTCCAGTTGTGGAGCAGTACTTC.

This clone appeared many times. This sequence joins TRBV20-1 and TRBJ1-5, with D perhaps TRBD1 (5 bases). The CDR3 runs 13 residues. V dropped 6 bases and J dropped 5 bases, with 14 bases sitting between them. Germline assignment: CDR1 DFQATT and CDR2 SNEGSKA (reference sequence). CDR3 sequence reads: CSAKSGTHQPQHF. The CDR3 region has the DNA TGCAGTGCCAAGTCCGGGACCCATCAGCCCCAGCATTTT.

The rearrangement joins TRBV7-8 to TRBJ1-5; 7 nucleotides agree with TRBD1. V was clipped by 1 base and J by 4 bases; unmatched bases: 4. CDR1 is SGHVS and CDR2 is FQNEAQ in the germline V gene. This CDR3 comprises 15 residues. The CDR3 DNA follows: TGTGCCAGCAGCTTAGGACCGACAGGGAATCAGCCCCAGCATTTT. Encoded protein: CASSLGPTGNQPQHF.

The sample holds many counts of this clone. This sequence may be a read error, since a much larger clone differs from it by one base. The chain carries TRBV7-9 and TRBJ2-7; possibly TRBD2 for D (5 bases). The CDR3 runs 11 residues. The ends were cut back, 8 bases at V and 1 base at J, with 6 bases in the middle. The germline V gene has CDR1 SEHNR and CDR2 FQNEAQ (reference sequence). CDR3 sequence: CASWRSYEQYF. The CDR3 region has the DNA TGTGCCAGCTGGAGGTCCTACGAGCAGTACTTC.

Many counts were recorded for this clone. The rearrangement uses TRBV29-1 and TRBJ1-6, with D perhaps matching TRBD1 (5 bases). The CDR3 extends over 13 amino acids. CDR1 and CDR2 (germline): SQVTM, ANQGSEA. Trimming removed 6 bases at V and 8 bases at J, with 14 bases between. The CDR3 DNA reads TGCAGCGTCCGGACAACCCTTGATTCACCCCTCCACTTT. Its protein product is CSVRTTLDSPLHF.

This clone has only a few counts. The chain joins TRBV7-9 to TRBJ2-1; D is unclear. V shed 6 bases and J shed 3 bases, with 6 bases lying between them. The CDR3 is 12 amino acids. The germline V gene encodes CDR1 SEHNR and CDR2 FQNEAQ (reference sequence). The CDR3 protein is CASSLIYNEQFF. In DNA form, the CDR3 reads TGTGCCAGCAGTTTGATCTACAATGAGCAGTTCTTC.

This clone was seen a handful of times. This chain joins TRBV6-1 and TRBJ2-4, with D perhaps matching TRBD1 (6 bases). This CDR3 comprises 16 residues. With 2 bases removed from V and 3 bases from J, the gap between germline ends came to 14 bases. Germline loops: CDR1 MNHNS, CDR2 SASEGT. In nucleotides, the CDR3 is TGTGCCAGCAGTGAAACAGGGCGGCTAGACAAAAACATTCAGTACTTC. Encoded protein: CASSETGRLDKNIQYF.

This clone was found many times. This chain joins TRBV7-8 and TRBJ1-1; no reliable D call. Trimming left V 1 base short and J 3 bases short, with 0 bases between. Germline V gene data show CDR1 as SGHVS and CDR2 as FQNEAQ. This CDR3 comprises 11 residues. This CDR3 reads CASSLDTEAFF. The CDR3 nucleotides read TGTGCCAGCAGCTTAGACACTGAAGCTTTCTTT.

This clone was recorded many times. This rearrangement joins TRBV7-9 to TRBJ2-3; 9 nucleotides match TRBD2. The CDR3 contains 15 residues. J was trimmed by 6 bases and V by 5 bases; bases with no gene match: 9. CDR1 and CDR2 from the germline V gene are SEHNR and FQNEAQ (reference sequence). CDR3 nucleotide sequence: TGTGCCAGCAGCCCGCGGGGACTAGCTGCCGATACGCAGTATTTT. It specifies CASSPRGLAADTQYF. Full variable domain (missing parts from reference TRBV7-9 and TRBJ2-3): DTGVSQNPRHKITKRGQNVTFRCDPISEHNRLYWYRQTLGQGPEFLTYFQNEAQLEKSRLLSDRFSAERPKGSFSTLEIQRTEQGDSAMYLCASSPRGLAADTQYFGPGTRLTVL.

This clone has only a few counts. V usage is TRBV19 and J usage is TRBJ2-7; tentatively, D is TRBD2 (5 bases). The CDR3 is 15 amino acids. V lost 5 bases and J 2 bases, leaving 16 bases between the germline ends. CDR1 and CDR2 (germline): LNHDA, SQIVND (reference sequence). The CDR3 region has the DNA TGTGCCAGTAGTCCGGGGTTTAACCCGGCCTACGAGCAGTACTTC. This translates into CASSPGFNPAYEQYF.

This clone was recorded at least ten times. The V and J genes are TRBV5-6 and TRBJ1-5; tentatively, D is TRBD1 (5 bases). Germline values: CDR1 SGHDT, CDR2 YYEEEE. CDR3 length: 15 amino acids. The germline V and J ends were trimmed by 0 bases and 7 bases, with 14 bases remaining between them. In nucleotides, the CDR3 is TGTGCCAGCAGCTTGGCGCCAGGGAGAGACCAGCCCCAGCATTTT. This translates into CASSLAPGRDQPQHF.

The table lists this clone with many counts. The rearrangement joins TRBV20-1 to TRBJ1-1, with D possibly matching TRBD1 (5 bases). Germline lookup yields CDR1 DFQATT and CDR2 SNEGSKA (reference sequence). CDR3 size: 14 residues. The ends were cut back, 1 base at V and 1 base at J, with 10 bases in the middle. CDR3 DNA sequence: TGCAGTGCTAGAGGGTTGGGGGGGAACACTGAAGCTTTCTTT. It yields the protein CSARGLGGNTEAFF.